Presented here are 21 T cell receptor beta chains from one specimen sequenced in a study of response to subunit inactivated influenza vaccine. TCRdb reprocessed the RT-PCR reads with MiXCR, giving one entry per CDR3 protein. The sample gives 600,000 to 700,000 distinct CDR3 sequences, roughly 15% of which show up once; 7.6% is in the top ten. The material sequenced was PBMCs from blood, taken roughly 15 days before vaccination. These receptors all stem from a man in his fifties or sixties who received an inactivated influenza vaccine.

This clonotype has only a few counts. J is TRBJ2-1 and V is TRBV2; tentatively, D is TRBD1 (5 bases). The CDR3 consists of 16 residues. CDR1 is SNHLY, CDR2 FYNNEI, per germline. Trimming removed 6 bases at V and 3 bases at J, with 18 bases between. DNA for the CDR3: TGTGCCAGCAGGAATCACGACAGTCTCCTCTACAATGAGCAGTTCTTC. Its translation: CASRNHDSLLYNEQFF.

This clonotype has ten or more counts. The chain employs TRBV6-5 and TRBJ1-1; D is unresolved. This CDR3 is built from 13 residues. Germline V gives CDR1 MNHEY, CDR2 SVGAGI. The V gene lost 1 base and the J gene lost 5 bases, with 8 bases spanning the gap. CDR3 sequence (DNA): TGTGCCAGCAGTTACTTTGGGGATACTGAAGCTTTCTTT. Protein: CASSYFGDTEAFF.

This clonotype occurred many times. This chain links TRBV12-3 or TRBV12-4 with TRBJ2-7; 10 positions match TRBD1. Trimming removed 5 bases from V and 3 bases from J; junction bases left unmatched: 7. The CDR3 is 15 amino acids. The CDR3 region is CASSQGQGGFYEQYF. CDR3 DNA: TGTGCCAGCAGTCAAGGACAGGGGGGATTCTACGAGCAGTACTTC.

The V call is TRBV3-1, the J call TRBJ1-1, with 9 bases identical to TRBD1. CDR1 is LGHDT, CDR2 YNNKEL, per germline (reference sequence). J gave up 5 bases and V 4 bases, and 8 bases lay outside the gene matches. This CDR3 contains 15 residues. CDR3 bases: TGTGCCAGCAGCCTATTGACAGGGGGAAAGACTGAAGCTTTCTTT. Its translation is CASSLLTGGKTEAFF.

This clonotype was seen a few times. The chain is built from TRBV6-1 and TRBJ2-6; TRBD1 is a possible D gene (6 bases). The ends were cut back, 4 bases at V and 0 bases at J, with 13 bases in the middle. This CDR3 contains 17 residues. Germline lookup yields CDR1 MNHNS and CDR2 SASEGT. CDR3 sequence: CASSAGQFTSGANVLTF. The CDR3 coding sequence is TGTGCCAGCAGTGCCGGACAGTTCACCTCTGGGGCCAACGTCCTGACTTTC.

This clonotype has a handful of counts. The rearrangement uses TRBV4-1 and TRBJ1-1; the D gene is possibly TRBD1 (5 bases). The CDR3 length is 13 residues. Germline CDR1 is MGHRA and CDR2 is YSYEKL. Trimming took off 4 bases at V and 6 bases at J, with 12 bases between the two ends. The CDR3 bases are TGCGCCAGCAGCCTCTCAAGAGGGGCTGAAGCTTTCTTT. It encodes CASSLSRGAEAFF.

The chain joins TRBV4-3 to TRBJ2-3, with 9 bases fitting TRBD2. Germline-derived CDR1 and CDR2 are LGHNA and YSLEER. This CDR3 is built from 16 residues. J gave up 3 bases and V 1 base, and 5 bases lay outside the gene matches. The CDR3 coding sequence is TGCGCCAGCAGCCAAGTAAAGCGGGGGGCGACAGATACGCAGTATTTT. Its protein is CASSQVKRGATDTQYF.

This clonotype was detected a few times. The CDR3 DNA reads as TGCAGCGTGGGAGGGACAGGGGGCCAGCCCCAGCATTTT. This codes for CSVGGTGGQPQHF. This chain links TRBV29-1 with TRBJ1-5; 12 nucleotides align to TRBD1. The CDR3 runs to 13 residues. Germline lookup yields CDR1 SQVTM and CDR2 ANQGSEA. V shed 6 bases, J shed 7 bases, and the junction held 4 bases outside the gene matches.

V and J are TRBV12-3 or TRBV12-4 and TRBJ2-7, with D maybe TRBD2 (5 bases). V was trimmed by 7 bases and J by 7 bases, leaving 17 bases between them. The CDR3 loop spans 13 amino acids. The CDR3 region is CASTKRGLMEQYF. As DNA, the CDR3 is TGTGCCAGCACCAAACGAGGACTGATGGAGCAGTACTTC.

This clonotype was observed a handful of times. The chain combines TRBV30 with TRBJ2-7; 12 bases line up with TRBD2. The CDR3 consists of 15 residues. V lost 4 bases, J lost 5 bases, and 9 bases stayed unmatched. Germline V gene sequence: CDR1 GTSNPN, CDR2 SVGIG (reference sequence). The chain's CDR3 is CAWTKGLAGSDEQYF. The DNA of the CDR3 is TGTGCCTGGACCAAAGGACTAGCGGGGTCCGACGAGCAGTACTTC.

The gene calls are TRBV4-3 and TRBJ2-3; D is ambiguous. The CDR3 length is 15 residues. Per germline, CDR1 LGHNA and CDR2 YSLEER. The V and J ends lost 1 base and 4 bases respectively, with 12 bases between them. The CDR3 DNA is TGCGCCAGCAGCCAAGCTCTCGGGTGGTCAGATACGCAGTATTTT. This gives the protein CASSQALGWSDTQYF.

This chain connects TRBV24-1 to TRBJ2-5; perhaps D is TRBD1 or TRBD2 (5 bases each). Between the trimmed V and J ends, which lost 5 bases and 1 base, there was a span of 13 bases. CDR1 is KGHDR, CDR2 SFDVKD, per germline. The CDR3 is 15 amino acids. CDR3 DNA sequence: TGTGCCACCAGTGCCTCCGGGACGGTCCAAGAGACCCAGTACTTC. As protein: CATSASGTVQETQYF.

The chain carries TRBV5-1 and TRBJ2-7; TRBD1 matches at 7 bases. CDR1 and CDR2 from the germline V gene are SGHRS and YFSETQ. Trimming cost V 4 bases and J 2 bases; bases outside gene matches: 9. This CDR3 contains 15 residues. In nucleotides, the CDR3 is TGCGCCAGCAGCACATCCGGGACAGCTACCTACGAGCAGTACTTC. It codes for CASSTSGTATYEQYF.

In its sample, this clonotype was seen a few times. The J gene is TRBJ2-2, the V gene TRBV7-2; 7 bases agree with TRBD2. CDR3 length: 17 amino acids. Germline V lookup: CDR1 SGHTA, CDR2 FQGNSA. J was trimmed by 2 bases and V by 3 bases; bases with no gene match: 9. The CDR3 nucleotides are TGTGCCAGCAGCTTGATGGGTCTAGCGGCTAACACCGGGGAGCTGTTTTTT. Protein sequence: CASSLMGLAANTGELFF.

A remark on this clonotype: This may be a read error, as it is one base from a much larger clone. V is TRBV5-1 and J is TRBJ1-1, with 8 bases identical to TRBD1. The germline V gene has CDR1 SGHRS and CDR2 YFSETQ. This CDR3 comprises 16 residues. V lost 3 bases and J lost 1; bases outside the gene matches: 8. The CDR3 loop is CASSSGQARANTEAFF. CDR3 in DNA: TGCGCCAGCAGCTCGGGACAGGCACGGGCGAACACTGAAGCTTTCTTT.

V gene TRBV29-1 combines with J gene TRBJ2-7, with TRBD1 matching 10 bases. V shed 4 bases and J 3 bases; nucleotides not matched to a gene: 0. Germline CDR1 reads SQVTM; CDR2 reads ANQGSEA. The CDR3 contains 12 residues. CDR3 loop: CSVGTGGYEQYF. The CDR3 nucleotides are TGCAGCGTTGGGACAGGGGGCTACGAGCAGTACTTC.

V and J are TRBV4-3 and TRBJ2-3; no clear D. Trimming removed 9 bases at V and 8 bases at J, with 12 bases between. The CDR3 contains 11 residues. Germline V gives CDR1 LGHNA, CDR2 YSLEER. In DNA form, the CDR3 reads TGCGCCAGTGGGTCCGGCGGTACGCAGTATTTT. Translated, it gives CASGSGGTQYF.

This sequence joins TRBV12-3 or TRBV12-4 and TRBJ2-7; a possible D gene is TRBD1 (6 bases). Trimming left V 5 bases short and J 1 base short, with 15 bases between. This CDR3 region has 15 residues. The CDR3 bases are TGTGCCAGCAGTACTCAGACAGGAATTTCCTACGAGCAGTACTTC. Residues: CASSTQTGISYEQYF.

This clonotype has only a few counts. V gene TRBV4-3 combines with J gene TRBJ2-1; D uncertain. Germline V gene sequence: CDR1 LGHNA, CDR2 YSLEER. This CDR3 is built from 13 residues. V dropped 5 bases and J dropped 6 bases, with 11 bases sitting between them. The CDR3, as DNA: TGCGCCAGCAGCAAGTTTGGGGTCAATGAGCAGTTCTTC. Translation: CASSKFGVNEQFF.

This chain uses TRBV3-1 with TRBJ2-7; 9 nucleotides align to TRBD2. Germline values: CDR1 LGHDT, CDR2 YNNKEL (reference sequence). This CDR3 has 14 amino acids. V shed 1 base and J 6 bases; nucleotides not matched to a gene: 4. CDR3 region: CASSQVGGRGEQYF. CDR3 DNA: TGTGCCAGCAGCCAAGTAGGCGGGAGGGGCGAGCAGTACTTC.

CDR3 nucleotides: TGCGCCAGCAGCTTGGGGGACCCCATAAATGAGCAGTTCTTC. The encoded protein is CASSLGDPINEQFF. This chain uses TRBV5-1 with TRBJ2-1; tentatively, D is TRBD1 or TRBD2 (5 bases each). The germline V gene encodes CDR1 SGHRS and CDR2 YFSETQ. The CDR3 spans 14 residues. V lost 0 bases to trimming and J lost 7 bases, with 11 bases between them.